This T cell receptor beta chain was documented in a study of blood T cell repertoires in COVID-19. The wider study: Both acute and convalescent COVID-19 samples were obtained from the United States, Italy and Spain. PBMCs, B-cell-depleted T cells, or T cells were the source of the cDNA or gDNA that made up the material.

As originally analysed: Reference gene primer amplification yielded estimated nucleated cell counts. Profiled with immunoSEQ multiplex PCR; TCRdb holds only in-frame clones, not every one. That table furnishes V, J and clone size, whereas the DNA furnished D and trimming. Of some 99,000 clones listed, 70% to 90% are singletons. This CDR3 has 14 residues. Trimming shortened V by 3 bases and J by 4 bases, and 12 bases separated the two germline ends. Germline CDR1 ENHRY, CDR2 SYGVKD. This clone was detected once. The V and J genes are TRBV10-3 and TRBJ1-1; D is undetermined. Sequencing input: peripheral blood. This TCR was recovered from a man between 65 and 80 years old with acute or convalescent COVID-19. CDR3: CAISDRRGTTEAFF. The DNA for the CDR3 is TGTGCCATCAGTGATCGGCGGGGAACCACTGAAGCTTTCTTT.